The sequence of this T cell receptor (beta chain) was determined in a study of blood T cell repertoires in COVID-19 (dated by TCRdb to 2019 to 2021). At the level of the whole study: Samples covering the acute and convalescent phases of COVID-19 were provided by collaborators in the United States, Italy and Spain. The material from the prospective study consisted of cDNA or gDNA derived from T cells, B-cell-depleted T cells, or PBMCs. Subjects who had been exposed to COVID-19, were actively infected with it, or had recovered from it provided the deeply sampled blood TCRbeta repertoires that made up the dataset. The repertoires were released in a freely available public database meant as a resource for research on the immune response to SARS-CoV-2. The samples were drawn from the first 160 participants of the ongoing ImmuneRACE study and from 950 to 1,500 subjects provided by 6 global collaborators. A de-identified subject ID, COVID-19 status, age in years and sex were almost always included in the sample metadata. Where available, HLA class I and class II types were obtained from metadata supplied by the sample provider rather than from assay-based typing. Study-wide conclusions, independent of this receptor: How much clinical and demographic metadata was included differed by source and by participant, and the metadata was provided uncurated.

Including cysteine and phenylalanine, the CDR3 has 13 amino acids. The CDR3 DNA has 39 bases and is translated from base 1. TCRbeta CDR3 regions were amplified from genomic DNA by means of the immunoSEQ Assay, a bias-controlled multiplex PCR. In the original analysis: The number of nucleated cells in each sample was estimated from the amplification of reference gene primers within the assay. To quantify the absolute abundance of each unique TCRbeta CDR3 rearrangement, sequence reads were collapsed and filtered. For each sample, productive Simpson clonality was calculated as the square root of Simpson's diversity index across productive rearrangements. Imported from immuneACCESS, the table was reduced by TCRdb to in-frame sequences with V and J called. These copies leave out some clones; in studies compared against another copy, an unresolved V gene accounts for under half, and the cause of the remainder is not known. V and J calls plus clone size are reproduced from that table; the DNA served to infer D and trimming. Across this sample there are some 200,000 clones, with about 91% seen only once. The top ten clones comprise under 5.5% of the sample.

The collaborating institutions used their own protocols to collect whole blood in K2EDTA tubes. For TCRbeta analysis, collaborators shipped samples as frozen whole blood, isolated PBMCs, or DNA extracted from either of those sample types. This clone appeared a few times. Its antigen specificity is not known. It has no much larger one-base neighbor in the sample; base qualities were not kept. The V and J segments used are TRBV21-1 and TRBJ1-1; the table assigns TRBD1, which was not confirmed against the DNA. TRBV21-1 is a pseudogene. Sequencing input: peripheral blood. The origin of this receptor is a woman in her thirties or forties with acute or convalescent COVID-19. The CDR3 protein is CASSSGHSTEAFF. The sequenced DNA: TGTGCCAGCAGCAGTGGACACTCCACTGAAGCTTTCTTT.